What follows is one T cell receptor (beta chain) and its context. Trimming cost V 5 bases and J 8 bases, with 24 bases left between them. In germline, CDR1 is SGHVS, CDR2 FQNEAQ. There are 17 residues in the CDR3. This specimen belongs to a study of cytomegalovirus exposure and HLA in healthy donors. PCR was performed using 60 Vbeta and 13 Jbeta primers. Using immunoSEQ multiplex PCR, the repertoire was profiled, and TCRdb retains in-frame clones only, with some absent. Of approximately 140,000 clones listed, roughly 80% were seen once; the top ten hold 4.9%. The clonotype comes from a woman between 45 and 65 years old in good health and CMV-seronegative. The specimen was PBMCs. The chain combines TRBV7-8 with TRBJ1-4; D is perhaps TRBD1 (5 bases). Here the CDR3 DNA reads TGTGCCAGCAGCCCGAACCCGACGGGGGGAGGGAAGGAAAAACTGTTTTTT. The encoded protein is CASSPNPTGGGKEKLFF.